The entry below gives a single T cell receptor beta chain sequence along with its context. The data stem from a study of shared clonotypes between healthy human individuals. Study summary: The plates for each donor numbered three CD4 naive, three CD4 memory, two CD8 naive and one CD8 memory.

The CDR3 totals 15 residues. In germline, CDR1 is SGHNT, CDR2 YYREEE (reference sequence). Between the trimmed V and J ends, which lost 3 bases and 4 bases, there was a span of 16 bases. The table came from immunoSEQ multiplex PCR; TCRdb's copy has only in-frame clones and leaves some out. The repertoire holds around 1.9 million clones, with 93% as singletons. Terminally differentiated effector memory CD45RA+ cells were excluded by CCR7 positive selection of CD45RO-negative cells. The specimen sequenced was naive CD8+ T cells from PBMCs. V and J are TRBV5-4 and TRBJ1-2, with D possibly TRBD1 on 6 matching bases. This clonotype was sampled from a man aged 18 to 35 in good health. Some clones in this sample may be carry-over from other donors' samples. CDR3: CASSSGQPTTYGYTF. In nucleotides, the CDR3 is TGTGCCAGCAGCTCCGGACAGCCGACAACCTATGGCTACACCTTC.